The 5 T cell receptor beta chains given below trace back to one sample, sequenced in a study of cytomegalovirus exposure and HLA in healthy donors. Amplification used 60 Vbeta primers and 13 Jbeta primers. Sequencing was performed with immunoSEQ multiplex PCR; in TCRdb, only in-frame clones are kept and a portion is missing. Of 150,000 to 200,000 clones in the sample, around 80% were seen once. The sequencing sample was made of PBMCs. The receptors stem from a woman aged 25-40 years in good health and CMV-seronegative.

The rearrangement uses TRBV7-9 and TRBJ1-4; D not certain. V lost 2 bases and J 6 bases, leaving 16 bases between the germline ends. Per germline, CDR1 SEHNR and CDR2 FQNEAQ (reference sequence). The CDR3 is 16 residues long. The CDR3 DNA reads TGTGCCAGCAGCTTATTAGAGGGAGTTTGGGATGAAAAACTGTTTTTT. Translated: CASSLLEGVWDEKLFF. The whole variable domain, remainder taken from reference TRBV7-9 and TRBJ1-4, is DTGVSQNPRHKITKRGQNVTFRCDPISEHNRLYWYRQTLGQGPEFLTYFQNEAQLEKSRLLSDRFSAERPKGSFSTLEIQRTEQGDSAMYLCASSLLEGVWDEKLFFGSGTQLSVL.

This clone is a singleton in its sample. The rearrangement uses TRBV19 and TRBJ1-1, with 8 bases fitting TRBD1. The V segment lost 5 bases and the J segment 4 bases; nucleotides outside the gene matches: 6. Germline CDR1 is LNHDA and CDR2 is SQIVND (reference sequence). The CDR3 sequence is 14 residues long. The CDR3, as DNA: TGTGCCAGTAGTGACAGGGGTCTTGGCACTGAAGCTTTCTTT. It yields the protein CASSDRGLGTEAFF.

This chain joins TRBV6-1 and TRBJ2-5; D might be TRBD2 (5 bases). The ends were cut back, 1 base at V and 3 bases at J, with 18 bases in the middle. Germline assignment: CDR1 MNHNS and CDR2 SASEGT. This CDR3 comprises 17 residues. CDR3 DNA sequence: TGTGCCAGCAGTGAAGTGGGAGAGGCGCTAGGGAAAGAGACCCAGTACTTC. This sequence encodes CASSEVGEALGKETQYF.

V usage is TRBV7-2 and J usage is TRBJ2-1, with a possible D match to TRBD2 (6 bases). The CDR3 has 15 amino acids. Trimming took off 5 bases at V and 2 bases at J, with 13 bases between the two ends. Germline lookup yields CDR1 SGHTA and CDR2 FQGNSA. As DNA, the CDR3 is TGTGCCAGCAGCCCCGGTAGCGGTACCTACAATGAGCAGTTCTTC. It is translated as CASSPGSGTYNEQFF.

The V gene is TRBV5-1, the J gene TRBJ2-1; D remains ambiguous. V lost 3 bases, J lost 4 bases, and 5 bases lay in between. Germline CDR1 reads SGHRS; CDR2 reads YFSETQ. The CDR3 sequence is 12 residues long. The CDR3 protein is CASSSLYNEQFF. DNA of the CDR3: TGCGCCAGCAGCTCCCTGTACAATGAGCAGTTCTTC.